A single sample is the source of the 4 T cell receptor beta chains below, sequenced in a study of blood T cell repertoires in COVID-19. Assay used: immunoSEQ multiplex PCR; TCRdb lists only in-frame clones, some missing. The sample has 100,000 to 150,000 clones, roughly three quarters seen once. The sample was peripheral blood. These receptors came from a man between 35 and 55 years old with active or convalescent COVID-19.

The chain has TRBV12-3 or TRBV12-4 and TRBJ2-1, with a tentative D call TRBD2 (5 bases). V was trimmed by 3 bases and J by 5 bases, leaving 8 bases between them. The CDR3 has 13 residues. This CDR3 is CASSLAGDNEQFF. CDR3 DNA sequence: TGTGCCAGCAGTTTGGCGGGTGACAATGAGCAGTTCTTC.

The chain has TRBV11-3 and TRBJ2-1; 8 bases agree with TRBD1. The CDR3 is 14 amino acids. V lost 5 bases and J lost 6; bases outside the gene matches: 6. Germline CDR1 SGHNT, CDR2 YENEEA. In DNA, the CDR3 is TGTGCCAGCAGCACCCGGACAGGGCTCAATGAGCAGTTCTTC. Translated, it gives CASSTRTGLNEQFF.

As regards this clone: Other DNA sequences from this sample encode an identical CDR3 as well. This sequence joins TRBV27 and TRBJ1-1, with 11 bases matching TRBD1. With V trimmed by 3 bases and J by 5 bases, 5 bases remained unmatched. Germline-derived CDR1 and CDR2 are MNHEY and SMNVEV (reference sequence). The CDR3 length is 15 residues. CDR3 bases: TGTGCCAGCAGTTTCCTCGGGACAGGGGGGACTGAAGCTTTCTTT. As protein: CASSFLGTGGTEAFF.

The chain joins TRBV6-6 to TRBJ1-4; unclear D gene. This CDR3 spans 14 amino acids. V was trimmed by 0 bases and J by 5 bases, leaving 7 bases between them. Germline assignment: CDR1 MNHNY and CDR2 SVGAGI (reference sequence). In nucleotides, the CDR3 is TGTGCCAGCAGTTACTCGGAACAGAATGAAAAACTGTTTTTT. Protein sequence: CASSYSEQNEKLFF.